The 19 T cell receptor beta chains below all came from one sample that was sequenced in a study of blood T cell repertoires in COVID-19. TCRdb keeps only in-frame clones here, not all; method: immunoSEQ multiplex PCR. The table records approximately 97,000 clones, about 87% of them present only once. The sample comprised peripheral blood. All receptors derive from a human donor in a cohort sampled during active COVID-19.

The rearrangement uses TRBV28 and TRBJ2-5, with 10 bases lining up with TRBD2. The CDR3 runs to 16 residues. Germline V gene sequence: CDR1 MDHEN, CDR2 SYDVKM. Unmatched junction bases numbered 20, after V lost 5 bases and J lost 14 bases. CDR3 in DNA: TGTGCCAGCAGTCCTGGCCCTACTAGCGGGATGATGCAAGGATACTTC. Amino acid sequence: CASSPGPTSGMMQGYF.

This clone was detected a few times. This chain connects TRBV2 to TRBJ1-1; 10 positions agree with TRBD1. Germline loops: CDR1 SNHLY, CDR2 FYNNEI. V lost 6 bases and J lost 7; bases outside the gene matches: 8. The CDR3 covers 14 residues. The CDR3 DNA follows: TGTGCCAGCAGCCGATTGGACAGGGGGAGTGAAGCTTTCTTT. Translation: CASSRLDRGSEAFF.

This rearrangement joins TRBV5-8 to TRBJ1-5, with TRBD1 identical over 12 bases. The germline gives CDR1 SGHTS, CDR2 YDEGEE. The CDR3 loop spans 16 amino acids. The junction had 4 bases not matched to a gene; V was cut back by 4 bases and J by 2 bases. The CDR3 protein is CASSQGTGGRNQPQHF. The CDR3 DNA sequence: TGTGCCAGCAGCCAAGGGACAGGGGGCCGCAATCAGCCCCAGCATTTT.

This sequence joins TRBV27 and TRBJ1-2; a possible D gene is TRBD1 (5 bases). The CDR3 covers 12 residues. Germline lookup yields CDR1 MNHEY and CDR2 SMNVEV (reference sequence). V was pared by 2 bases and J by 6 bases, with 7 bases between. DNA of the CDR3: TGTGCCAGCAGTTTACCAGGGAATGGCTACACCTTC. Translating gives CASSLPGNGYTF.

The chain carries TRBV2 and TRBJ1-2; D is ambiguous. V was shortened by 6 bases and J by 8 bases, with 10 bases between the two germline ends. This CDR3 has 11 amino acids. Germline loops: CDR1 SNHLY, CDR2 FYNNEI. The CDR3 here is CASRALWGYTF. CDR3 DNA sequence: TGTGCCAGCAGGGCCCTTTGGGGCTACACCTTC.

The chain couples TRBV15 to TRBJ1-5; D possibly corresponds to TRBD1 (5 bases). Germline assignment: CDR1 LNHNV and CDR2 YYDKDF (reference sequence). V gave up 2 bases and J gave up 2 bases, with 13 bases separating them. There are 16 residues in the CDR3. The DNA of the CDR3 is TGTGCCACCAGCAGAAAGGGAGGAGGGGGCAATCAGCCCCAGCATTTT. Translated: CATSRKGGGGNQPQHF.

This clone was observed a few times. CDR3 region: CASSLGASGRETQYF. Here the CDR3 DNA reads TGTGCCAGCAGCTTAGGTGCTAGCGGACGGGAGACCCAGTACTTC. V is TRBV7-2 and J is TRBJ2-5, with 7 bases aligning to TRBD2. The J segment lost 5 bases and the V segment lost 1 base, leaving 7 bases of the junction unmatched. Germline lookup yields CDR1 SGHTA and CDR2 FQGNSA. The CDR3 has 15 amino acids.

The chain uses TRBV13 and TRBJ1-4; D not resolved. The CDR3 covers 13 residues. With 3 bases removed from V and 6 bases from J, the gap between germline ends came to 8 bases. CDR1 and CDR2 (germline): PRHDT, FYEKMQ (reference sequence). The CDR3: CASSLGGDEKLFF. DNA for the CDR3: TGTGCCAGCAGCTTGGGAGGAGATGAAAAACTGTTTTTT.

Here the CDR3 reads CSVEARDTANYGYTF. Here the CDR3 DNA reads TGCAGCGTTGAGGCCCGGGACACAGCTAACTATGGCTACACCTTC. This chain joins TRBV29-1 and TRBJ1-2; D possibly corresponds to TRBD1 (6 bases). Germline V CDR1 and CDR2: SQVTM, ANQGSEA. The CDR3 contains 15 residues. V lost 3 bases and J lost 0, with 14 bases in between. The variable domain in full, with the rest retrieved from reference TRBV29-1 and TRBJ1-2, is SAVISQKPSRDICQRGTSLTIQCQVDSQVTMMFWYRQQPGQSLTLIATANQGSEATYESGFVIDKFPISRPNLTFSTLTVSNMSPEDSSIYLCSVEARDTANYGYTFGSGTRLTVV.

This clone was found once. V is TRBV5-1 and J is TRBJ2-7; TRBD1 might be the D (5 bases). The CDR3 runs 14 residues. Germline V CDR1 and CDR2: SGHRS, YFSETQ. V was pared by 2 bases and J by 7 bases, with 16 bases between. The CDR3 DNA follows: TGCGCCAGCAGCTTACAACAGGTGTCAGGGGAGCAGTACTTC. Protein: CASSLQQVSGEQYF.

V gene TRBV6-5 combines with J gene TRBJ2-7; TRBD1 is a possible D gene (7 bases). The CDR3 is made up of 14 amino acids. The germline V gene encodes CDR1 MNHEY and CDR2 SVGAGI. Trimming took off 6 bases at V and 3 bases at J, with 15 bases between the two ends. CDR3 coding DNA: TGTGCCAGCAGAAGGGGGGACAGTAACTACGAGCAGTACTTC. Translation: CASRRGDSNYEQYF.

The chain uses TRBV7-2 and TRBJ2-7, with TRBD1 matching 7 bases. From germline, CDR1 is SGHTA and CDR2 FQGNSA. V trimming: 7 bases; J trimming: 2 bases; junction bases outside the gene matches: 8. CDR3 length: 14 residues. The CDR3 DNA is TGTGCCAGCACCCTGGGGGACAGAACCTACGAGCAGTACTTC. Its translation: CASTLGDRTYEQYF.

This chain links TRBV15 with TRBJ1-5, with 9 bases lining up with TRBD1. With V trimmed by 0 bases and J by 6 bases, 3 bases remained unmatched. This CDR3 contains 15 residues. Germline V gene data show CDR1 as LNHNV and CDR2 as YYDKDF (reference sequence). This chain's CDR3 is CATSRDIQGAQPQHF. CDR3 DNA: TGTGCCACCAGCAGAGACATACAGGGGGCTCAGCCCCAGCATTTT.

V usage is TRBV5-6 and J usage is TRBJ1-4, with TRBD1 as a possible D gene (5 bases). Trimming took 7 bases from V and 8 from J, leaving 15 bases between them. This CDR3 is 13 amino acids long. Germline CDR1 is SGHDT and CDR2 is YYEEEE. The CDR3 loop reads CASALGRGEKLFF. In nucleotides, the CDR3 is TGTGCCAGCGCATTGGGCCGGGGGGAAAAACTGTTTTTT.

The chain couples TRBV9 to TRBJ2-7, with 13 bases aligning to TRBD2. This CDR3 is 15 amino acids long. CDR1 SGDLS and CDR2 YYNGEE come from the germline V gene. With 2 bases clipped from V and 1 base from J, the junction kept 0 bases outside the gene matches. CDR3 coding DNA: TGTGCCAGCAGCGTGGGACTAGCGGGATCCTACGAGCAGTACTTC. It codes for CASSVGLAGSYEQYF.

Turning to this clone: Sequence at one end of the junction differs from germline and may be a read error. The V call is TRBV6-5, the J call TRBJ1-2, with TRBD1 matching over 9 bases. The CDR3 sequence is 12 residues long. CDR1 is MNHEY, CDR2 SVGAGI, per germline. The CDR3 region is CASTMGQGGRDF. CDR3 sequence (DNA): TGTGCCAGCACTATGGGACAGGGCGGAAGGGACTTC.

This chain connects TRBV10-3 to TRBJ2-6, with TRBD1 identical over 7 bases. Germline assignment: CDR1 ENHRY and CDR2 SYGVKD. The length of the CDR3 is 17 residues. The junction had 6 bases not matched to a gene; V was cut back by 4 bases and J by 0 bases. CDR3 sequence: CAISVSGQISGANVLTF. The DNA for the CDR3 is TGTGCCATCAGTGTATCGGGACAGATCTCTGGGGCCAACGTCCTGACTTTC.

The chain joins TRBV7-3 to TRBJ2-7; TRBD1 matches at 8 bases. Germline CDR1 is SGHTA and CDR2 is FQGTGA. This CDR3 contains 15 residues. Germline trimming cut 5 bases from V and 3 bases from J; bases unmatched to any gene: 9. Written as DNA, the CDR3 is TGTGCCAGCAGCCCTTCCGGGACAGGTATCTACGAGCAGTACTTC. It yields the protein CASSPSGTGIYEQYF. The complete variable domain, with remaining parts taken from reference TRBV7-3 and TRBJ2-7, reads GAGVSQTPSNKVTEKGKYVELRCDPISGHTALYWYRQSLGQGPEFLIYFQGTGAADDSGLPNDRFFAVRPEGSVSTLKIQRTERGDSAVYLCASSPSGTGIYEQYFGPGTRLTVT.

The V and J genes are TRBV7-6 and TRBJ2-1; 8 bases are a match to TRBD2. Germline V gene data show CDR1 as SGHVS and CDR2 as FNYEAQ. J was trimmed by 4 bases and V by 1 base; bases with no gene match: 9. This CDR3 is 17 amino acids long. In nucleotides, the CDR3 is TGTGCCAGCAGCTTAGATTGGGGGACTAGATTTTACAATGAGCAGTTCTTC. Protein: CASSLDWGTRFYNEQFF.